These 23 T cell receptor beta chains were sequenced from one sample in a study of blood T cell repertoires in COVID-19. The repertoire was sequenced with immunoSEQ multiplex PCR; TCRdb's copy has only in-frame clones and lacks some. The sample holds about 310,000 clones; around 87% are singletons and the top ten take 1%. The specimen sequenced was peripheral blood. Source of these receptors: a man aged 50 to 60 with active or convalescent COVID-19.

This chain connects TRBV2 to TRBJ1-2, with D maybe TRBD1 (5 bases). The CDR3 has 12 amino acids. Germline V CDR1 and CDR2: SNHLY, FYNNEI. V was clipped by 6 bases and J by 8 bases, with 13 bases between them. CDR3 amino acids: CASSPQGNGYTF. The CDR3, as DNA: TGTGCCAGCAGCCCCCAGGGAAACGGCTACACCTTC.

The chain employs TRBV6-5 and TRBJ1-2; perhaps TRBD1 as D (5 bases). Germline V gene sequence: CDR1 MNHEY, CDR2 SVGAGI. The CDR3 runs 12 residues. V was trimmed by 7 bases and J by 8 bases, leaving 14 bases between them. The CDR3 sequence: CASTERGSGYTF. CDR3 nucleotides: TGTGCCAGCACCGAAAGGGGTAGCGGCTACACCTTC.

This clone was picked up one time. The chain joins TRBV4-3 to TRBJ1-1, with TRBD1 matching 7 bases. This CDR3 has 15 residues. After removal of 0 bases from V and 3 bases from J, the junction contained 4 bases not matched to a gene. Germline V gives CDR1 LGHNA, CDR2 YSLEER. The CDR3 DNA reads as TGCGCCAGCAGCCAAGATTCCCAGGGGGACACTGAAGCTTTCTTT. Its protein is CASSQDSQGDTEAFF.

The chain couples TRBV25-1 to TRBJ2-5; TRBD1 is a possible D gene (7 bases). The germline CDR1 and CDR2 sequences are MGHDK and SYGVNS. This CDR3 is built from 14 residues. V shed 4 bases and J shed 9 bases, with 18 bases lying between them. The CDR3 sequence is CASSAQATGEAQYF. In nucleotides, the CDR3 is TGTGCCAGCAGTGCCCAGGCAACAGGGGAGGCCCAGTACTTC.

This sequence joins TRBV4-2 and TRBJ2-3; tentative D call: TRBD2 (5 bases). The V and J ends lost 0 bases and 6 bases respectively, with 10 bases between them. Germline assignment: CDR1 LGHNA and CDR2 YNFKEQ. The CDR3 spans 14 residues. The CDR3 region has the DNA TGTGCCAGCAGCCAAGAACGTAGCGAGGATACGCAGTATTTT. Translated, it gives CASSQERSEDTQYF.

The rearrangement joins TRBV28 to TRBJ1-5, with 7 positions matching TRBD1. CDR3 size: 14 residues. The germline V gene encodes CDR1 MDHEN and CDR2 SYDVKM. The trim removed 6 bases at V and 4 bases at J, leaving 6 bases unmatched. DNA of the CDR3: TGTGCCAGCAGACCAGGGGGTAGTAATCAGCCCCAGCATTTT. Translated, it gives CASRPGGSNQPQHF.

This clone was seen a single time. The chain carries TRBV5-1 and TRBJ1-5; D may be TRBD1 (6 bases). The germline V gene has CDR1 SGHRS and CDR2 YFSETQ. The CDR3 runs to 15 residues. V lost 1 base and J 0 bases, leaving 8 bases between the germline ends. Here the CDR3 reads CASSLTGNSNQPQHF. DNA of the CDR3: TGCGCCAGCAGCTTGACAGGGAATAGCAATCAGCCCCAGCATTTT.

The V and J genes are TRBV15 and TRBJ2-7; D is uncertain. Per the germline V gene, CDR1 is LNHNV and CDR2 is YYDKDF (reference sequence). V lost 0 bases and J 3 bases, leaving 15 bases between the germline ends. The CDR3 contains 16 residues. CDR3 amino acids: CATSRDQSSGNYEQYF. The CDR3 DNA reads as TGTGCCACCAGCAGAGATCAATCTTCCGGTAACTACGAGCAGTACTTC.

The V call is TRBV10-3, the J call TRBJ1-1; tentatively, D is TRBD1 (5 bases). The CDR3 length is 17 residues. Trimming removed 2 bases at V and 1 base at J, with 17 bases between. The V gene's germline CDR1 is ENHRY and CDR2 SYGVKD. CDR3 in DNA: TGTGCCATCAGTGAGCCTAATGCCGGGACTGGGAACACTGAAGCTTTCTTT. It encodes CAISEPNAGTGNTEAFF.

CDR3: CASSRWTSDSTDTQYF. CDR3 nucleotide sequence: TGTGCCAGCAGTCGCTGGACTAGCGACAGCACAGATACGCAGTATTTT. This chain links TRBV2 with TRBJ2-3, with 9 bases fitting TRBD2. The CDR3 sequence is 16 residues long. The germline CDR1 and CDR2 sequences are SNHLY and FYNNEI. Trimming removed 5 bases from V and 0 bases from J; junction bases left unmatched: 6. The full variable domain, with the rest looked up from reference TRBV2 and TRBJ2-3, is EPEVTQTPSHQVTQMGQEVILRCVPISNHLYFYWYRQILGQKVEFLVSFYNNEISEKSEIFDDQFSVERPDGSNFTLKIRSTKLEDSAMYFCASSRWTSDSTDTQYFGPGTRLTVL.

The CDR3 coding sequence is TGTGCCAGCAGCGTAGACGGGGTGTTGGGCACCGGGGAGCTGTTTTTT. Encoded protein: CASSVDGVLGTGELFF. This chain joins TRBV9 and TRBJ2-2, with a possible D match to TRBD2 (5 bases). The V gene lost 0 bases and the J gene lost 4 bases, with 13 bases spanning the gap. CDR3 length: 16 residues. Looked up from germline, CDR1 is SGDLS and CDR2 is YYNGEE.

The chain links TRBV15 to TRBJ1-4; TRBD1 agrees at 11 bases. The trim removed 2 bases at V and 7 bases at J, leaving 3 bases unmatched. From germline, CDR1 is LNHNV and CDR2 YYDKDF (reference sequence). This CDR3 is 15 amino acids long. The CDR3 spells CATSRPGQGVEKLFF. In DNA, the CDR3 is TGTGCCACCAGCAGACCGGGACAGGGGGTTGAAAAACTGTTTTTT.

V gene TRBV28 combines with J gene TRBJ1-1; 9 nucleotides align to TRBD1. V was clipped by 8 bases and J by 1 base; unmatched bases: 8. The CDR3 is 15 amino acids. CDR1 and CDR2 from the germline V gene are MDHEN and SYDVKM. The chain's CDR3 is CASLDRDRANTEAFF. The CDR3 coding sequence is TGTGCCAGCCTGGACCGGGACAGGGCGAACACTGAAGCTTTCTTT. Complete variable domain (other parts from reference TRBV28 and TRBJ1-1): DVKVTQSSRYLVKRTGEKVFLECVQDMDHENMFWYRQDPGLGLRLIYFSYDVKMKEKGDIPEGYSVSREKKERFSLILESASTNQTSMYLCASLDRDRANTEAFFGQGTRLTVV.

This clone has a single count. This sequence joins TRBV28 and TRBJ1-4; the D gene is possibly TRBD1 (5 bases). Trimming removed 6 bases from V and 7 bases from J, with 9 bases in between. The V gene's germline CDR1 is MDHEN and CDR2 SYDVKM. The length of the CDR3 is 12 residues. This CDR3 reads CASRQGGEKLFF. The CDR3 region has the DNA TGTGCCAGCAGGCAGGGCGGTGAAAAACTGTTTTTT. Full variable domain (outside the CDR3, taken from reference TRBV28 and TRBJ1-4): DVKVTQSSRYLVKRTGEKVFLECVQDMDHENMFWYRQDPGLGLRLIYFSYDVKMKEKGDIPEGYSVSREKKERFSLILESASTNQTSMYLCASRQGGEKLFFGSGTQLSVL.

This rearrangement joins TRBV28 to TRBJ2-7; 10 bases are shared with TRBD2. The CDR3 has 16 amino acids. Germline V gives CDR1 MDHEN, CDR2 SYDVKM. Trimming took 5 bases from V and 4 from J; bases not matched to a gene: 11. This chain's CDR3 is CASSPEGLADLYEQYF. The DNA of the CDR3 is TGTGCCAGCAGTCCCGAAGGACTAGCGGACCTATACGAGCAGTACTTC.

The V call is TRBV28, the J call TRBJ2-2; D gene unclear. CDR1 is MDHEN and CDR2 is SYDVKM in the germline V gene. Trimming left V 2 bases short and J 3 bases short, with 10 bases between. The CDR3 has 15 amino acids. CDR3 DNA sequence: TGTGCCAGCAGTTTAGCCTATCGAGACACCGGGGAGCTGTTTTTT. Its translation is CASSLAYRDTGELFF.

In nucleotides, the CDR3 is TGTGCCAGCAGCCGTCCTATACCGGGACAGGGAAAGGGGGAGACCCAGTACTTC. This translates into CASSRPIPGQGKGETQYF. The V call is TRBV3-1 (or the pseudogene TRBV3-2), the J call TRBJ2-5; 9 bases fit TRBD1. Per germline, CDR1 LGHDT and CDR2 YNNKEL (reference sequence). V was pared by 4 bases and J by 5 bases, with 17 bases of the junction left unmatched. The CDR3 spans 18 residues.

The rearrangement uses TRBV19 and TRBJ1-4; D call uncertain. CDR3 length: 16 amino acids. V lost 6 bases, J lost 0 bases, and 14 bases lay in between. Germline CDR1 reads LNHDA; CDR2 reads SQIVND (reference sequence). DNA for the CDR3: TGTGCCAGTAGACCGCCGGGGAGAGCAACTAATGAAAAACTGTTTTTT. Translation: CASRPPGRATNEKLFF.

The rearrangement uses TRBV27 and TRBJ2-3; 16 bases line up with TRBD2. The CDR3 totals 14 residues. Germline lookup yields CDR1 MNHEY and CDR2 SMNVEV (reference sequence). J lost 12 bases, V lost 6 bases, and 6 bases had no gene match. DNA of the CDR3: TGTGCCAGCAGGCCGGGACTAGCGGGGGGGCCCCAGTATTTT. Translating gives CASRPGLAGGPQYF.

The CDR3 region is CASRSYTEAFF. The CDR3 DNA reads TGTGCCAGTAGATCGTACACTGAAGCTTTCTTT. This chain links TRBV6-5 with TRBJ1-1; no definite D call. In germline, CDR1 is MNHEY, CDR2 SVGAGI. V was clipped by 9 bases and J by 3 bases, with 8 bases between them. The CDR3 consists of 11 residues.

The chain links TRBV2 to TRBJ1-6, with D uncertain. V lost 4 bases to trimming and J lost 0 bases, with 7 bases between them. Germline V gene sequence: CDR1 SNHLY, CDR2 FYNNEI. The CDR3 is made up of 15 amino acids. CDR3 bases: TGTGCCAGCAGTGTGGGGAGCTCCTATAATTCACCCCTCCACTTT. Its protein is CASSVGSSYNSPLHF.

The V call is TRBV7-3, the J call TRBJ1-1; no definite D call. This CDR3 comprises 14 residues. CDR1 is SGHTA and CDR2 is FQGTGA in the germline V gene. V shed 4 bases and J shed 2 bases, with 11 bases lying between them. In nucleotides, the CDR3 is TGTGCCAGCAGCTCAGGCCCCGGAAACACTGAAGCTTTCTTT. Amino acid sequence: CASSSGPGNTEAFF.

The genes are TRBV3-1 (or the pseudogene TRBV3-2) and TRBJ1-5; D is unresolved. The CDR3 is 13 amino acids. Germline V gene data show CDR1 as LGHDT and CDR2 as YNNKEL (reference sequence). Trimming left V 0 bases short and J 5 bases short, with 5 bases between. CDR3 loop: CASSQEGHQPQHF. CDR3 DNA: TGTGCCAGCAGCCAAGAGGGCCATCAGCCCCAGCATTTT.